Listed here is a single T cell receptor (beta chain). Its antigen is unidentified. This sample stems from a study of T-cell reconstitution after alpha-beta-depleted transplantation in children. For TCRbeta, the library was prepared with unique molecular identifiers. TCRdb processed the PCR reads anew with MiXCR; each CDR3 protein has one entry. The sample has around 670,000 distinct CDR3 sequences, about 12% seen once. Study observations and caveats: Diversity and T-cell counts at one year after transplant derived mostly from new T cells. Reportedly, only several hundred clones from non-depleted graft cells drove alpha-beta T-cell counts at about two months.

Trimming stripped 6 bases from V and 3 bases from J, with 12 bases between. CDR1 and CDR2 from the germline V gene are MNHNS and SASEGT. This CDR3 contains 13 residues. Sequences were derived from PBMCs, sampled before TCRalphabeta/CD19-depleted stem cell transplant. This sequence was found in a girl under 10 years old with congenital amegakaryocytic thrombocytopenia, due to receive a stem cell transplant. The chain carries TRBV6-1 and TRBJ2-7, with D perhaps matching TRBD2 (6 bases). Written as DNA, the CDR3 is TGTGCCAGCAGGGGGGGATTCCGCTACGAGCAGTACTTC. As protein: CASRGGFRYEQYF.